Listed here are 28 T cell receptor beta chains from one sample, sequenced in a study of cytomegalovirus exposure and HLA in healthy donors. Sequencing used immunoSEQ multiplex PCR; TCRdb keeps in-frame clones, though not all of them. Counted here are some 180,000 clones, roughly 81% occurring once; the ten biggest clones make up over 0.95%. The source material was PBMCs. The origin of the receptors is a woman in her twenties or thirties in good health and CMV-seronegative.

V usage is TRBV5-6 and J usage is TRBJ2-4; D is unclear. Trimming cost V 1 base and J 6 bases, with 8 bases left between them. Germline lookup yields CDR1 SGHDT and CDR2 YYEEEE. The CDR3 is made up of 13 amino acids. DNA for the CDR3: TGTGCCAGCAGCTTGCAGAATCCAAACATTCAGTACTTC. This sequence encodes CASSLQNPNIQYF.

The gene calls are TRBV6-6 and TRBJ1-4; the D gene is possibly TRBD1 (5 bases). Germline V gene sequence: CDR1 MNHNY, CDR2 SVGAGI (reference sequence). The CDR3 is made up of 15 amino acids. The V gene lost 4 bases and the J gene lost 7 bases, with 16 bases spanning the gap. The CDR3 sequence is CASSFRQRGREKLFF. The CDR3 DNA reads as TGTGCCAGCAGTTTTCGACAGAGAGGCCGTGAAAAACTGTTTTTT.

This sequence joins TRBV2 and TRBJ1-2; no definite D call. The CDR3 covers 14 residues. From germline, CDR1 is SNHLY and CDR2 FYNNEI. V dropped 7 bases and J dropped 4 bases, with 16 bases sitting between them. CDR3 sequence: CASNEEDPLYGYTF. CDR3 nucleotides: TGTGCCAGCAACGAAGAGGATCCCCTCTATGGCTACACCTTC. Full variable domain (outside the CDR3, taken from reference TRBV2 and TRBJ1-2): EPEVTQTPSHQVTQMGQEVILRCVPISNHLYFYWYRQILGQKVEFLVSFYNNEISEKSEIFDDQFSVERPDGSNFTLKIRSTKLEDSAMYFCASNEEDPLYGYTFGSGTRLTVV.

The CDR3 nucleotides are TGTGCCAGCAGCTCGCGACAGGGGGAGGGAACTGAAGCTTTCTTT. Its translation: CASSSRQGEGTEAFF. J is TRBJ1-1 and V is TRBV7-6; 9 nucleotides match TRBD1. The germline V gene has CDR1 SGHVS and CDR2 FNYEAQ. The CDR3 extends over 15 amino acids. The J segment lost 5 bases and the V segment lost 4 bases, leaving 8 bases of the junction unmatched.

A few counts support this clone. The V and J genes are TRBV11-2 and TRBJ1-5; no definite D call. V lost 3 bases and J 1 base, leaving 4 bases between the germline ends. CDR3 length equals 13 residues. Germline V gives CDR1 SGHAT, CDR2 FQNNGV. This CDR3 is CASSFLSNQPQHF. CDR3 DNA: TGTGCCAGCAGCTTCCTCAGCAATCAGCCCCAGCATTTT. Looking up the rest from reference TRBV11-2 and TRBJ1-5 gives the full variable domain: EAGVAQSPRYKIIEKRQSVAFWCNPISGHATLYWYQQILGQGPKLLIQFQNNGVVDDSQLPKDRFSAERLKGVDSTLKIQPAKLEDSAVYLCASSFLSNQPQHFGDGTRLSIL.

The chain is built from TRBV6-6 and TRBJ1-1; D gene unclear. Trimming took off 1 base at V and 4 bases at J, with 10 bases between the two ends. Germline V gene sequence: CDR1 MNHNY, CDR2 SVGAGI (reference sequence). The CDR3 is 14 residues long. The CDR3 DNA is TGTGCCAGCAGTTACTTGGTGTCGGGCACTGAAGCTTTCTTT. Protein: CASSYLVSGTEAFF.

The genes are TRBV11-2 and TRBJ2-7; no reliable D call. The V end was cut by 0 bases, the J end by 2 bases, with 5 bases between. The CDR3 is 13 residues long. Germline CDR1 reads SGHAT; CDR2 reads FQNNGV. Here the CDR3 DNA reads TGTGCCAGCAGCTTAGAACTACCCTACGAGCAGTACTTC. It encodes CASSLELPYEQYF.

The rearrangement joins TRBV11-3 to TRBJ2-7, with 7 bases lining up with TRBD2. There are 14 residues in the CDR3. In germline, CDR1 is SGHNT, CDR2 YENEEA. Trimming removed 2 bases from V and 2 bases from J; junction bases left unmatched: 3. The chain's CDR3 is CASSLKAGPYEQYF. The CDR3 nucleotides are TGTGCCAGCAGCTTAAAAGCGGGACCCTACGAGCAGTACTTC.

The CDR3 sequence: CASHVIGELFF. The CDR3 DNA is TGTGCCAGCCATGTCATCGGGGAGCTGTTTTTT. The V call is TRBV7-9, the J call TRBJ2-2, with no clear D. Germline V CDR1 and CDR2: SEHNR, FQNEAQ (reference sequence). The CDR3 runs to 11 residues. V was shortened by 8 bases and J by 7 bases, with 8 bases between the two germline ends.

This sequence joins TRBV18 and TRBJ1-3, with 8 bases that match TRBD1. The CDR3 extends over 17 amino acids. Looked up from germline, CDR1 is KGHSH and CDR2 is LQKENI. V gave up 2 bases and J gave up 2 bases; unmatched junction bases: 8. The chain's CDR3 is CASSPAAQGAPGNTIYF. The CDR3 nucleotides are TGTGCCAGCTCACCAGCCGCTCAGGGGGCTCCTGGAAACACCATATATTTT.

This clone has only a few counts. The V gene is TRBV29-1, the J gene TRBJ2-7; TRBD1 is a possible D gene (5 bases). CDR1 SQVTM and CDR2 ANQGSEA come from the germline V gene. The length of the CDR3 is 11 residues. Trimming took 4 bases from V and 5 from J, leaving 9 bases between them. In DNA, the CDR3 is TGCAGCGTTGTAGGGGATAACGAGCAGTACTTC. The encoded protein is CSVVGDNEQYF.

The gene calls are TRBV27 and TRBJ1-5, with D maybe TRBD1 (6 bases). Germline loops: CDR1 MNHEY, CDR2 SMNVEV (reference sequence). This CDR3 is 14 amino acids long. Between the trimmed V and J ends, which lost 7 bases and 4 bases, there was a span of 14 bases. This CDR3 reads CASTPLGGNQPQHF. The CDR3 DNA follows: TGTGCCAGCACCCCCTTAGGGGGAAATCAGCCCCAGCATTTT.

The rearrangement links TRBV28 to TRBJ2-1; tentatively, D is TRBD1 (6 bases). V lost 3 bases to trimming and J lost 0 bases, with 18 bases between them. CDR3 length: 18 amino acids. CDR1 is MDHEN, CDR2 SYDVKM, per germline. Written as DNA, the CDR3 is TGTGCCAGCAGTTTCAGGGGACGCAGGCGATTCTCCTACAATGAGCAGTTCTTC. It specifies CASSFRGRRRFSYNEQFF.

The genes are TRBV5-1 and TRBJ2-3; D gene unclear. Germline assignment: CDR1 SGHRS and CDR2 YFSETQ. This CDR3 is built from 14 residues. Trimming took 4 bases from V and 2 from J, leaving 11 bases between them. This CDR3 reads CASSLRVPTDTQYF. The CDR3, as DNA: TGCGCCAGCAGCCTCCGGGTTCCCACAGATACGCAGTATTTT.

The table lists this clone with a count of one. The chain recombines TRBV12-5 with TRBJ2-1; TRBD1 aligns across 9 bases. With 0 bases clipped from V and 8 bases from J, the junction kept 8 bases outside the gene matches. The germline CDR1 and CDR2 sequences are LGHNT and FRNRAP. This CDR3 has 16 amino acids. The CDR3 is CASGLVLYTGGYEQFF. DNA of the CDR3: TGTGCTAGTGGTTTGGTACTGTACACAGGGGGCTATGAGCAGTTCTTC.

The V gene is TRBV5-1, the J gene TRBJ1-1, with D unclear. The CDR3 extends over 13 amino acids. Germline V lookup: CDR1 SGHRS, CDR2 YFSETQ. Trimming left V 0 bases short and J 5 bases short, with 8 bases between. The CDR3 DNA follows: TGCGCCAGCAGCTTGGCGCCGGGGACTGAAGCTTTCTTT. Encoded protein: CASSLAPGTEAFF.

The genes are TRBV2 and TRBJ2-7; D perhaps matches TRBD2 (5 bases). Germline-derived CDR1 and CDR2 are SNHLY and FYNNEI. This CDR3 has 12 amino acids. Between the trimmed V and J ends, which lost 11 bases and 1 base, there was a span of 12 bases. In nucleotides, the CDR3 is TGTGCCGGGAGTTCGCATTCCTACGAGCAGTACTTC. Residues: CAGSSHSYEQYF.

The J gene is TRBJ1-5, the V gene TRBV10-3, with D possibly being TRBD1 (5 bases). Trimming pared 0 bases from V and 3 bases from J, leaving 12 bases between. Germline V gene sequence: CDR1 ENHRY, CDR2 SYGVKD. The CDR3 has 16 amino acids. The CDR3 nucleotides read TGTGCCATCAGTGAGTCGGTCCAGGGTACCAATCAGCCCCAGCATTTT. This translates into CAISESVQGTNQPQHF.

The J gene is TRBJ2-5, the V gene TRBV5-1; D unclear. The CDR3 sequence is 18 residues long. V lost 1 base to trimming and J lost 2 bases, with 21 bases between them. CDR1 and CDR2 (germline): SGHRS, YFSETQ. Here the CDR3 reads CASSLLFKSGSWQETQYF. CDR3 nucleotide sequence: TGCGCCAGCAGCTTGTTGTTCAAATCCGGGTCTTGGCAAGAGACCCAGTACTTC.

This chain uses TRBV30 with TRBJ1-5; D uncertain. The V gene's germline CDR1 is GTSNPN and CDR2 SVGIG (reference sequence). The V and J ends lost 1 base and 1 base respectively, with 11 bases between them. The CDR3 extends over 15 amino acids. The CDR3 nucleotides read TGTGCCTGGAGTGGGGAGGGTCGGAGCAATCAGCCCCAGCATTTT. Translated: CAWSGEGRSNQPQHF. Looking up the rest from reference TRBV30 and TRBJ1-5 gives the full variable domain: SQTIHQWPATLVQPVGSPLSLECTVEGTSNPNLYWYRQAAGRGLQLLFYSVGIGQISSEVPQNLSASRPQDRQFILSSKKLLLSDSGFYLCAWSGEGRSNQPQHFGDGTRLSIL.

This rearrangement joins TRBV5-1 to TRBJ1-4, with 7 positions matching TRBD1. Germline CDR1 is SGHRS and CDR2 is YFSETQ. Germline trimming cut 5 bases from V and 5 bases from J; bases unmatched to any gene: 6. This CDR3 has 14 residues. CDR3 DNA: TGCGCCAGCAGTCTGACAGGGCCCAATGAAAAACTGTTTTTT. Its translation is CASSLTGPNEKLFF.

The chain links TRBV30 to TRBJ1-5; D unresolved. CDR3 size: 15 residues. V lost 0 bases and J 3 bases, leaving 12 bases between the germline ends. Germline V gene lookup returns CDR1 GTSNPN and CDR2 SVGIG (reference sequence). The CDR3 is CAWSVGYILNQPQHF. In nucleotides, the CDR3 is TGTGCCTGGAGTGTCGGGTACATCCTCAATCAGCCCCAGCATTTT. The full variable domain, with the rest looked up from reference TRBV30 and TRBJ1-5, is SQTIHQWPATLVQPVGSPLSLECTVEGTSNPNLYWYRQAAGRGLQLLFYSVGIGQISSEVPQNLSASRPQDRQFILSSKKLLLSDSGFYLCAWSVGYILNQPQHFGDGTRLSIL.

The chain employs TRBV18 and TRBJ1-6; 9 bases are a match to TRBD1. The trim removed 0 bases at V and 9 bases at J, leaving 9 bases unmatched. Germline assignment: CDR1 KGHSH and CDR2 LQKENI. There are 17 residues in the CDR3. The CDR3 spells CASSPPLLTGGISPLHF. The CDR3 DNA reads as TGTGCCAGCTCACCACCCCTCCTCACAGGGGGCATTTCACCCCTCCACTTT.

The genes are TRBV7-9 and TRBJ1-5; possibly TRBD1 for D (5 bases). CDR1 SEHNR and CDR2 FQNEAQ come from the germline V gene (reference sequence). The CDR3 is 15 amino acids. Trimming took off 1 base at V and 2 bases at J, with 9 bases between the two ends. CDR3 bases: TGTGCCAGCAGCTTAGGCCGGGGGGGCAATCAGCCCCAGCATTTT. It specifies CASSLGRGGNQPQHF.

This rearrangement joins TRBV21-1 to TRBJ2-7; TRBD2 is taken as the D call from the table, unchecked against the DNA. TRBV21-1 is deemed a pseudogene. The CDR3 runs 14 residues. The chain's CDR3 is CASSLAFSGGEQYF. The CDR3 nucleotides read TGTGCCAGCAGCCTGGCCTTTTCGGGGGGCGAGCAGTACTTC.

The chain employs TRBV7-8 and TRBJ2-2; 11 bases agree with TRBD2. The CDR3 length is 17 residues. Trimming cost V 5 bases and J 5 bases; bases outside gene matches: 10. Germline V gives CDR1 SGHVS, CDR2 FQNEAQ. CDR3 in amino acids: CASSPRIAGGRTGELFF. The CDR3 DNA is TGTGCCAGCAGCCCACGTATAGCGGGAGGGAGGACCGGGGAGCTGTTTTTT.

The chain is built from TRBV10-3 and TRBJ2-1; 8 bases align to TRBD1. The V gene's germline CDR1 is ENHRY and CDR2 SYGVKD. With 6 bases clipped from V and 8 bases from J, the junction kept 9 bases outside the gene matches. The CDR3 extends over 14 amino acids. CDR3 nucleotides: TGTGCCATCAGGGACATGGACAGGGCCCATGAGCAGTTCTTC. This codes for CAIRDMDRAHEQFF.

J is TRBJ2-2 and V is TRBV6-5, with 9 bases identical to TRBD1. V shed 6 bases and J 5 bases; nucleotides not matched to a gene: 7. Germline loops: CDR1 MNHEY, CDR2 SVGAGI. The CDR3 extends over 15 amino acids. CDR3 DNA sequence: TGTGCCAGCAGACCGGACAGGGGAGAAACCGGGGAGCTGTTTTTT. Its protein is CASRPDRGETGELFF.